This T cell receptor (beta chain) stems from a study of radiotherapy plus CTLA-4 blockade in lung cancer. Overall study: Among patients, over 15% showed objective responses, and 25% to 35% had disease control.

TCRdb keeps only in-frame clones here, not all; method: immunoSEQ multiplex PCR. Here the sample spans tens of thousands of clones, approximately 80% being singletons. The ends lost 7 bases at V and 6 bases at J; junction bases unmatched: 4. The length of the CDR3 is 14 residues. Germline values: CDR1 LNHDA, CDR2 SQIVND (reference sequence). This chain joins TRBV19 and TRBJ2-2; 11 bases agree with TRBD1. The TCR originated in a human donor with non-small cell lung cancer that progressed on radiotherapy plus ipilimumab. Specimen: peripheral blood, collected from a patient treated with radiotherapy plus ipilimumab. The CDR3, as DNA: TGTGCCAGTAAAGGGACAGGGGGATCCGGGGAGCTGTTTTTT. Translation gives CASKGTGGSGELFF.